This entry lists 16 T cell receptor beta chains sequenced from one sample in a study of blood T cell repertoires in COVID-19. Only in-frame clones appear in the TCRdb table, and some are missing; sequencing was by immunoSEQ multiplex PCR. The data hold roughly 340,000 clones, with about nine tenths observed a single time. Material for sequencing was peripheral blood. These receptors were obtained from a woman aged 65 to 85 with COVID-19, enrolled during active disease.

This sequence joins TRBV5-6 and TRBJ2-1, with a weak D call TRBD2 (6 bases). Looked up from germline, CDR1 is SGHDT and CDR2 is YYEEEE. The germline V and J ends were trimmed by 4 bases and 6 bases, with 11 bases remaining between them. The CDR3 length is 13 residues. As DNA, the CDR3 is TGTGCCAGCAGCCGGGACTTTAGCAATGAGCAGTTCTTC. Translating it yields CASSRDFSNEQFF.

The rearrangement joins TRBV14 to TRBJ2-2; 11 bases line up with TRBD2. The CDR3 length is 20 residues. Germline CDR1 and CDR2: SGHDN and FVKESK. V was pared by 5 bases and J by 2 bases, with 16 bases of the junction left unmatched. As DNA, the CDR3 is TGTGCCAGCAGCAAAATACGTCCCGGGACTAGCGGCCCCAACACCGGGGAGCTGTTTTTT. This codes for CASSKIRPGTSGPNTGELFF.

This clone was detected only once. The chain couples TRBV11-3 to TRBJ2-1; the match to TRBD1 covers 8 bases. The CDR3 spans 16 residues. Germline-derived CDR1 and CDR2 are SGHNT and YENEEA. V lost 4 bases and J lost 7; bases outside the gene matches: 12. The CDR3 sequence is CASSYKTGEVPNEQFF. The CDR3 nucleotides are TGTGCCAGCAGCTATAAGACAGGGGAGGTACCTAATGAGCAGTTCTTC.

The chain joins TRBV9 to TRBJ2-7; tentative D call: TRBD1 (6 bases). Per germline, CDR1 SGDLS and CDR2 YYNGEE. This CDR3 comprises 15 residues. V was cut by 0 bases and J by 5 bases, with 15 bases left in between. The CDR3 here is CASSVEGEWSDEQYF. CDR3 coding DNA: TGTGCCAGCAGCGTAGAGGGGGAGTGGTCTGACGAGCAGTACTTC.

The chain has TRBV27 and TRBJ1-2, with D uncertain. V lost 4 bases and J 4 bases, leaving 10 bases between the germline ends. This CDR3 contains 13 residues. Germline CDR1 reads MNHEY; CDR2 reads SMNVEV (reference sequence). Written as DNA, the CDR3 is TGTGCCAGCAGTTGGAGGTTGGGCTATGGCTACACCTTC. The encoded protein is CASSWRLGYGYTF.

V gene TRBV6-2 or TRBV6-3 combines with J gene TRBJ2-2; D not certain. V lost 2 bases to trimming and J lost 4 bases, with 11 bases between them. CDR3 length: 15 amino acids. The V gene's germline CDR1 is MNHEY and CDR2 SVGEGT. The CDR3 DNA reads as TGTGCCAGCAGTTACCGTGCCAGATTCACCGGGGAGCTGTTTTTT. This codes for CASSYRARFTGELFF.

The chain combines TRBV12-5 with TRBJ1-1, with 7 bases aligning to TRBD1. The V gene's germline CDR1 is LGHNT and CDR2 FRNRAP. V shed 0 bases and J 4 bases; nucleotides not matched to a gene: 5. This CDR3 is built from 15 residues. The CDR3 region is CASGLVEGAITEAFF. The CDR3 coding sequence is TGTGCTAGTGGTTTGGTTGAGGGGGCAATCACTGAAGCTTTCTTT.

The rearrangement joins TRBV21-1 to TRBJ1-5; TRBD1 is the table's D call and was not checked against the DNA. TRBV21-1 is deemed a pseudogene. This CDR3 spans 17 amino acids. CDR3 amino acids: CASSKVSLPRHVRTQHF. Here the CDR3 DNA reads TGTGCCAGCAGCAAAGTGTCCCTCCCAAGACATGTAAGGACCCAGCATTTT.

CDR3 DNA sequence: TGTGCCAGCAGTTACTCACCGCGGACTGAAGCTTTCTTT. Protein product: CASSYSPRTEAFF. The J gene is TRBJ1-1, the V gene TRBV6-6; the D is unclear. CDR3 size: 13 residues. CDR1 is MNHNY, CDR2 SVGAGI, per germline (reference sequence). V was pared by 0 bases and J by 5 bases, with 7 bases between.

The chain is built from TRBV28 and TRBJ2-3, with TRBD2 matching 9 bases. Germline V gene lookup returns CDR1 MDHEN and CDR2 SYDVKM. This CDR3 is 17 amino acids long. After removal of 1 base from V and 4 bases from J, the junction contained 9 bases not matched to a gene. The CDR3 sequence: CASSLSLAGEESDTQYF. The CDR3 DNA sequence: TGTGCCAGCAGTTTATCATTAGCGGGGGAAGAATCAGATACGCAGTATTTT. Filled out from reference TRBV28 and TRBJ2-3, the complete variable domain reads DVKVTQSSRYLVKRTGEKVFLECVQDMDHENMFWYRQDPGLGLRLIYFSYDVKMKEKGDIPEGYSVSREKKERFSLILESASTNQTSMYLCASSLSLAGEESDTQYFGPGTRLTVL.

This clone was detected once. The gene calls are TRBV6-5 and TRBJ1-6; the D gene is possibly TRBD1 (5 bases). This CDR3 is 14 amino acids long. Trimming removed 7 bases at V and 3 bases at J, with 10 bases between. The V gene's germline CDR1 is MNHEY and CDR2 SVGAGI. This chain's CDR3 is CASTQDYYNSPLHF. The CDR3 nucleotides are TGTGCCAGCACACAGGATTACTATAATTCACCCCTCCACTTT.

The genes are TRBV18 and TRBJ2-7, with 9 bases lining up with TRBD1. CDR3 length: 15 amino acids. From germline, CDR1 is KGHSH and CDR2 LQKENI. The J segment lost 2 bases and the V segment lost 2 bases, leaving 4 bases of the junction unmatched. The CDR3: CASSPNRGHAYEQYF. In nucleotides, the CDR3 is TGTGCCAGCTCACCAAACAGGGGGCACGCCTACGAGCAGTACTTC.

The chain joins TRBV2 to TRBJ2-5; the D gene is possibly TRBD2 (6 bases). Trimming took off 11 bases at V and 2 bases at J, with 15 bases between the two ends. CDR3 size: 13 residues. CDR1 SNHLY and CDR2 FYNNEI come from the germline V gene. CDR3 sequence: CARLGGFQETQYF. The CDR3 nucleotides read TGTGCCCGACTAGGAGGATTTCAAGAGACCCAGTACTTC.

The V gene is TRBV27, the J gene TRBJ2-1, with 8 bases identical to TRBD1. Germline V gene lookup returns CDR1 MNHEY and CDR2 SMNVEV (reference sequence). CDR3 length equals 13 residues. Losses at the gene ends were 7 bases for V and 7 bases for J; bases not matched to a gene: 6. CDR3 in amino acids: CASTTGGANEQFF. The CDR3 coding sequence is TGTGCCAGCACCACAGGGGGTGCAAATGAGCAGTTCTTC.

V is TRBV24-1 and J is TRBJ2-1, with a possible D match to TRBD1 (5 bases). The length of the CDR3 is 11 residues. Germline CDR1 is KGHDR and CDR2 is SFDVKD. Trimming shortened V by 7 bases and J by 10 bases, and 10 bases separated the two germline ends. The CDR3 reads CATSRVEEQFF. As DNA, the CDR3 is TGTGCCACCAGCAGGGTGGAAGAGCAGTTCTTC.

This clone was detected only a few times. The rearrangement joins TRBV3-1 (or the pseudogene TRBV3-2) to TRBJ1-2; D not resolved. CDR3 length equals 13 residues. Germline V gene lookup returns CDR1 LGHDT and CDR2 YNNKEL (reference sequence). V gave up 1 base and J gave up 7 bases, with 10 bases separating them. CDR3 DNA: TGTGCCAGCAGCCAAGTGGTTGGAGGTGGCTACACCTTC. Protein: CASSQVVGGGYTF.